The rows below give T cell receptor beta chains drawn from one sample of a study of identical twins. TCRdb itself ran the 5' RACE reads through MiXCR, one entry per CDR3 protein. The sample gives 430,000 or so distinct CDR3 sequences, 20% to 25% of which show up once; 2.9% is in the top ten. The same specimen was also included in a second study, on T cells expressing NK-cell markers.

The source material was CD4+ T cells sorted from blood. The receptors come from a young woman in good health. The CDR3 runs from the conserved cysteine through the conserved F or W. Fields, in order: clone size, J gene, V gene, D gene, CDR3 protein, CDR3 DNA. The D gene is left open where the match is weak. Clone size is stated in some rows and not others, as once, few, many or a class when expanded.

few	TRBJ1-4	TRBV6-1	NA	CASGGPPNEKLFF	TGTGCCAGCGGAGGACCGCCCAATGAAAAACTGTTTTTT
once	TRBJ2-5	TRBV18	NA	CASSPTTEGWETQYF	TGTGCCAGCTCACCAACAACTGAGGGCTGGGAGACCCAGTACTTC
NA	TRBJ2-1	TRBV3-1	TRBD2	CASKERGARDYNEQFF	TGTGCCAGCAAAGAGCGGGGGGCCAGGGACTACAATGAGCAGTTCTTC
NA	TRBJ2-1	TRBV12-3/TRBV12-4	TRBD2	CASSPQRGHNEQFF	TGTGCCAGCAGTCCCCAGCGGGGTCACAATGAGCAGTTCTTC
few	TRBJ2-2	TRBV5-1	TRBD1	CASSALQGAVDGELFF	TGCGCCAGCAGCGCACTCCAGGGGGCCGTCGACGGGGAGCTGTTTTTT
few	TRBJ2-7	TRBV5-6	NA	CASSLPGQSNYEQYF	TGTGCCAGCAGCTTGCCTGGACAGTCCAACTACGAGCAGTACTTC
few	TRBJ2-1	TRBV12-3/TRBV12-4	TRBD2	CASSPVSAGGYNEQFF	TGTGCCAGCAGTCCGGTATCGGCGGGGGGGTACAATGAGCAGTTCTTC
NA	TRBJ2-1	TRBV4-2	TRBD2	CASSQELAGEQFF	TGTGCCAGCAGCCAAGAACTAGCGGGCGAGCAGTTCTTC
few	TRBJ2-5	TRBV12-3/TRBV12-4	NA	CASRGLGSYF	TGTGCCAGCAGGGGGTTAGGAAGTTACTTC
NA	TRBJ2-4	TRBV6-1	TRBD1	CASRDTGTENIQYF	TGTGCCAGCAGGGATACCGGGACAGAAAACATTCAGTACTTC
NA	TRBJ2-1	TRBV5-1	NA	CASSLRASHANEQFF	TGCGCCAGCAGCTTGAGGGCTAGCCACGCCAATGAGCAGTTCTTC
few	TRBJ1-1	TRBV12-3/TRBV12-4	NA	CASSLSSEAFF	TGTGCCAGCAGTTTATCAAGTGAAGCTTTCTTT
NA	TRBJ2-1	TRBV7-6	TRBD2	CASSALLAGGPDEQFF	TGTGCCAGCAGCGCCCTTCTAGCGGGAGGCCCGGATGAGCAGTTCTTC
NA	TRBJ2-7	TRBV6-5	TRBD1	CASSYPGQTYEQYF	TGTGCCAGCAGTTACCCGGGACAGACCTACGAGCAGTACTTC
few	TRBJ2-1	TRBV10-3	NA	CAISENLEYNEQFF	TGTGCCATCAGTGAGAACCTAGAGTACAATGAGCAGTTCTTC
NA	TRBJ2-1	TRBV20-1	TRBD2	CSARSSGGAHEQFF	TGCAGTGCTAGATCCAGCGGGGGGGCCCATGAGCAGTTCTTC
NA	TRBJ2-1	TRBV6-4	NA	CASSDGGQVIDEQFF	TGTGCCAGCAGTGATGGGGGGCAGGTGATCGATGAGCAGTTCTTC
NA	TRBJ1-4	TRBV18	NA	CASSPPAGKLFF	TGTGCCAGCTCACCACCGGCTGGGAAACTGTTTTTT
NA	TRBJ1-2	TRBV10-2	TRBD1	CASSPWTGDYGYTF	TGCGCCAGCAGTCCTTGGACAGGGGACTATGGCTACACCTTC
NA	TRBJ2-1	TRBV4-2	NA	CASSPEERGYNEQFF	TGTGCCAGCAGCCCCGAGGAGCGAGGGTACAATGAGCAGTTCTTC
NA	TRBJ1-6	TRBV5-1	NA	CASSLEGSWNSPLHF	TGCGCCAGCAGCTTGGAGGGGTCGTGGAATTCACCCCTCCACTTT
few	TRBJ2-5	TRBV12-3/TRBV12-4	NA	CASVRQLEETQYF	TGTGCCAGCGTCCGCCAGCTTGAAGAGACCCAGTACTTC
NA	TRBJ2-2	TRBV5-5	NA	CASSLYLVSNTGELFF	TGTGCCAGCAGCTTGTACCTAGTGTCGAACACCGGGGAGCTGTTTTTT
few	TRBJ1-4	TRBV12-3/TRBV12-4	TRBD1	CASSLSTGRNEKLFF	TGTGCCAGCAGTTTGTCGACAGGGCGGAATGAAAAACTGTTTTTT
NA	TRBJ2-7	TRBV5-1	TRBD1	CASSLIGSTGGSYEQYF	TGCGCCAGCAGCTTAATTGGTTCGACAGGGGGCAGTTACGAGCAGTACTTC
NA	TRBJ1-1	TRBV21-1	NA	CASSDGTEVDTEAFF	TGTGCCAGCAGCGACGGGACAGAGGTTGACACTGAAGCTTTCTTT
few	TRBJ1-1	TRBV5-1	NA	CASSSDPRGGTEAFF	TGCGCCAGCAGCTCCGACCCCAGGGGAGGCACTGAAGCTTTCTTT
NA	TRBJ2-5	TRBV7-9	NA	CASSLIRDAQTQYF	TGTGCCAGCAGCTTAATTCGGGATGCTCAAACCCAGTACTTC
NA	TRBJ2-3	TRBV6-9	TRBD1	CATQGPSDMQYF	TGTGCCACACAGGGGCCCTCAGATATGCAGTATTTT
NA	TRBJ2-1	TRBV9	NA	CASHFPSSYNEQFF	TGTGCCAGCCATTTCCCGAGCTCCTACAATGAGCAGTTCTTC
NA	TRBJ2-3	TRBV4-3	NA	CASSQRVSATDTQYF	TGCGCCAGCAGCCAAAGAGTTTCCGCCACAGATACGCAGTATTTT
NA	TRBJ2-3	TRBV7-2	TRBD2	CASSPGTSGLTDTQYF	TGTGCCAGCAGCCCCGGGACTAGCGGACTCACAGATACGCAGTATTTT
few	TRBJ2-7	TRBV20-1	NA	CSARDPAWGNEQYF	TGCAGTGCTAGAGATCCGGCTTGGGGGAACGAGCAGTACTTC
NA	TRBJ2-1	TRBV30	TRBD2	CAWSRSGTYNEQFF	TGTGCCTGGAGTCGTAGCGGGACCTACAATGAGCAGTTCTTC
NA	TRBJ1-5	TRBV15	TRBD1	CATSKSGGQGNQPQHF	TGTGCCACCAGCAAATCAGGGGGCCAGGGCAATCAGCCCCAGCATTTT
few	TRBJ2-7	TRBV2	NA	CASAPMDSYEQYF	TGTGCCAGCGCCCCCATGGACTCCTACGAGCAGTACTTC
NA	TRBJ2-7	TRBV7-9	NA	CASSPRTIDYEQYF	TGTGCCAGCAGCCCCCGGACTATCGACTACGAGCAGTACTTC
many	TRBJ1-2	TRBV6-1	NA	CASRGRVDYGYTF	TGTGCCAGCAGAGGGAGGGTAGACTATGGCTACACCTTC
NA	TRBJ2-5	TRBV5-1	TRBD2	CASSLSATSGLEETQYF	TGCGCCAGCAGCTTATCAGCGACTAGCGGGTTGGAAGAGACCCAGTACTTC
few	TRBJ1-2	TRBV27	NA	CASSLTPTGYGSNYGYTF	TGTGCCAGCAGTTTAACCCCCACAGGGTACGGCTCCAACTATGGCTACACCTTC
few	TRBJ1-1	TRBV20-1	TRBD1	CSATGTGLGNTEAFF	TGCAGTGCAACCGGGACAGGGCTCGGAAACACTGAAGCTTTCTTT
NA	TRBJ2-1	TRBV7-2	NA	CASRAYESSYNEQFF	TGTGCCAGCAGGGCGTACGAGAGCTCCTACAATGAGCAGTTCTTC
NA	TRBJ1-2	TRBV12-3/TRBV12-4	TRBD1	CASSKTGEGGYTF	TGTGCCAGCAGTAAGACAGGGGAAGGTGGCTACACCTTC
NA	TRBJ2-7	TRBV5-6	NA	CASSVASLHSYEQYF	TGTGCCAGCAGCGTTGCGTCCCTTCACTCCTACGAGCAGTACTTC
NA	TRBJ2-3	TRBV5-6	NA	CASSSSRDTDTQYF	TGTGCCAGCAGCTCGTCACGAGACACAGATACGCAGTATTTT
many	TRBJ1-3	TRBV5-1	NA	CASSGLGNTIYF	TGCGCCAGCAGCGGCCTTGGAAACACCATATATTTT
NA	TRBJ1-1	TRBV20-1	NA	CSASRGGTEAFF	TGCAGTGCCAGCAGGGGTGGCACTGAAGCTTTCTTT
NA	TRBJ2-7	TRBV11-2	NA	CASSLATLSGEQYF	TGTGCCAGCAGCTTGGCCACTTTGTCGGGGGAGCAGTACTTC